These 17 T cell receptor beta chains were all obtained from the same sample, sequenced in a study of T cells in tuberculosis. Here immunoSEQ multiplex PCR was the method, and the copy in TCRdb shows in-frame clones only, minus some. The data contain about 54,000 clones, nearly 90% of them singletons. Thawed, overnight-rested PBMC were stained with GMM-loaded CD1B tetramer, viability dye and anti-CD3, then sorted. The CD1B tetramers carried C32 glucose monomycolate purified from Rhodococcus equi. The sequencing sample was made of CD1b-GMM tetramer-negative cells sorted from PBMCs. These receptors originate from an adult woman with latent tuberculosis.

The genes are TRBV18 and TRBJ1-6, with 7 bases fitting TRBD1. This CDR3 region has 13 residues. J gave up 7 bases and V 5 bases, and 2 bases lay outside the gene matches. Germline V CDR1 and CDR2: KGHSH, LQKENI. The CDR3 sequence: CASSSTGNSPLHF. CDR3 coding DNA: TGTGCCAGCTCATCGACAGGGAATTCACCCCTCCACTTT.

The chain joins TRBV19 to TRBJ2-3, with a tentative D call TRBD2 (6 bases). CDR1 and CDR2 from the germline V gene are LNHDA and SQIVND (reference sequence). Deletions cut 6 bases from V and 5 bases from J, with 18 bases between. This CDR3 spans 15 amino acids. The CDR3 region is CASRRRGQPGDTQYF. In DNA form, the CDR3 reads TGTGCCAGTAGGCGGCGGGGCCAACCGGGAGATACGCAGTATTTT.

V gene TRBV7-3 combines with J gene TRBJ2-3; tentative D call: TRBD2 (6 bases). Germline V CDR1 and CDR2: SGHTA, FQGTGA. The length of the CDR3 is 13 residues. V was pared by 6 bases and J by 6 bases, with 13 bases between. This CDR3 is CASSQRAMDTQYF. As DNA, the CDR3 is TGTGCCAGCAGTCAGCGGGCGATGGATACGCAGTATTTT.

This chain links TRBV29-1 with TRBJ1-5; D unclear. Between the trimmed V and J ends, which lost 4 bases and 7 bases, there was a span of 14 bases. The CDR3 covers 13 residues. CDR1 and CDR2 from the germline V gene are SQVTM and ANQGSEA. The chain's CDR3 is CSVGDGRGQPQHF. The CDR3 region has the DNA TGCAGCGTTGGGGATGGGCGCGGGCAGCCCCAGCATTTT.

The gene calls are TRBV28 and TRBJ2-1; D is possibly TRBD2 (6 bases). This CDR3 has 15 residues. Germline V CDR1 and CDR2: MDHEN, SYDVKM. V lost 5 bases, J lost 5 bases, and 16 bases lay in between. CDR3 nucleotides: TGTGCCAGCAGTCACGGGACTCTACGCGACAATGAGCAGTTCTTC. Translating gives CASSHGTLRDNEQFF.

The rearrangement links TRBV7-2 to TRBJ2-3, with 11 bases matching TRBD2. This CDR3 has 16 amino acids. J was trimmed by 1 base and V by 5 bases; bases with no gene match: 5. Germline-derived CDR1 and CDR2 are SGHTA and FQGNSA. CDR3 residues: CASSQTSGGGTDTQYF. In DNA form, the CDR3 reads TGTGCCAGCAGCCAAACTAGCGGGGGTGGCACAGATACGCAGTATTTT.

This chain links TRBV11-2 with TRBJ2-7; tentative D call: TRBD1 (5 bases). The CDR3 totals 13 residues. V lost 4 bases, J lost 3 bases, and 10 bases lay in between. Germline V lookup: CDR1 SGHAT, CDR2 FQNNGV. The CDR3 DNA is TGTGCCAGCAGCTGGGGCCACGACTACGAGCAGTACTTC. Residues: CASSWGHDYEQYF.

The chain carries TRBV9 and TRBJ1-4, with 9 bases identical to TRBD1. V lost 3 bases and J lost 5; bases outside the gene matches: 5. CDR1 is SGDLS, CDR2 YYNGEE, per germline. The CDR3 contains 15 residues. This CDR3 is CASSAGGTGNEKLFF. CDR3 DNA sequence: TGTGCCAGCAGCGCCGGGGGGACAGGGAATGAAAAACTGTTTTTT.

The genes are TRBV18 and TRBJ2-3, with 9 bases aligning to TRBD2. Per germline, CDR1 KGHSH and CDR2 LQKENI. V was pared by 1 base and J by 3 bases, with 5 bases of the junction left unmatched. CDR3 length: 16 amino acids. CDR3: CASSPRNSGSTDTQYF. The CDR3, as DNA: TGTGCCAGCTCACCACGGAATAGCGGGAGTACAGATACGCAGTATTTT.

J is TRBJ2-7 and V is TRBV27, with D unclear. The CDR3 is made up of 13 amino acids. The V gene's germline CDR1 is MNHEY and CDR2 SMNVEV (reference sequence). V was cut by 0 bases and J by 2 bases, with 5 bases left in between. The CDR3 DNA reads TGTGCCAGCAGTTTATCGGGCCCCTACGAGCAGTACTTC. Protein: CASSLSGPYEQYF.

The DNA of the CDR3 is TGTGCCAGCGCACCTGGCGGGGCCCTAAATGAAAAACTGTTTTTT. It is translated as CASAPGGALNEKLFF. The J gene is TRBJ1-4, the V gene TRBV11-2, with a tentative D call TRBD1 (5 bases). The CDR3 length is 15 residues. CDR1 SGHAT and CDR2 FQNNGV come from the germline V gene. Deletions cut 8 bases from V and 5 bases from J, with 18 bases between.

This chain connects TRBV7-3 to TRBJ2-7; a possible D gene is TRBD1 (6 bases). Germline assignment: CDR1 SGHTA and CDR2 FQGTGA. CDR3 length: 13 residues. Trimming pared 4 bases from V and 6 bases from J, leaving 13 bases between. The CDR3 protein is CASSSNTGSEQYF. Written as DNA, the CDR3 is TGTGCCAGCAGCTCCAATACAGGGAGCGAGCAGTACTTC.

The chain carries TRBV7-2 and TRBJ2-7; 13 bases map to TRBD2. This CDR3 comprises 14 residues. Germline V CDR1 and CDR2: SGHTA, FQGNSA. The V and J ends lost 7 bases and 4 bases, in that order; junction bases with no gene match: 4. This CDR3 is CASIPTSGRYEQYF. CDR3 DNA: TGTGCCAGCATCCCGACTAGCGGGAGGTACGAGCAGTACTTC.

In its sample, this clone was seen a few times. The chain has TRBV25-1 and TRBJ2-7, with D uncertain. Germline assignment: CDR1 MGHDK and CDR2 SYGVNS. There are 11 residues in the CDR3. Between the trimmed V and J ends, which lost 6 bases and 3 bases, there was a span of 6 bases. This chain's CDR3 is CASSQDYEQYF. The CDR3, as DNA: TGTGCCAGCAGCCAGGACTACGAGCAGTACTTC.

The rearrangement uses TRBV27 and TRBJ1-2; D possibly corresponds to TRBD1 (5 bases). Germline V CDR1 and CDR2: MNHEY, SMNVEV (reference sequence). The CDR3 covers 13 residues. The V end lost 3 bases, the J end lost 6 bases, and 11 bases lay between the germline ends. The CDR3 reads CASSFFQGHGYTF. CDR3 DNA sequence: TGTGCCAGCAGTTTTTTTCAGGGCCATGGCTACACCTTC.

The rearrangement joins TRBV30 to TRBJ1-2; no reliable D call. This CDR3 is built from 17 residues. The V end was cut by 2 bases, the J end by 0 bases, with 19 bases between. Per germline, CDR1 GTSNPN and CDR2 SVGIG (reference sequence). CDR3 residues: CAWSTDKDSRANYGYTF. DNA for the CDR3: TGTGCCTGGAGTACAGACAAGGACTCACGAGCTAACTATGGCTACACCTTC.

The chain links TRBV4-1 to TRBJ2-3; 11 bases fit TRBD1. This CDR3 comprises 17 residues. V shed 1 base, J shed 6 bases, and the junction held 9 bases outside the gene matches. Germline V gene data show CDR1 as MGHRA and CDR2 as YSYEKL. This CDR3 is CASSQAGGTGGGDTQYF. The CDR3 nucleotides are TGCGCCAGCAGCCAAGCCGGAGGGACAGGGGGAGGGGATACGCAGTATTTT.